The entry that follows covers one T cell receptor (beta chain) sequence. This specimen comes from a study of cytomegalovirus exposure and HLA in healthy donors. V was cut by 0 bases and J by 7 bases, with 15 bases left in between. The CDR3 loop spans 16 amino acids. Germline CDR1 is LNHNV and CDR2 is YYDKDF (reference sequence). PCR was performed using 60 Vbeta and 13 Jbeta primers. The protocol was immunoSEQ multiplex PCR, while the TCRdb copy is restricted to in-frame clones and leaves out a portion. The table includes approximately 200,000 clones, roughly 79% detected once. This TCR came from a woman under 30 in good health and CMV-seronegative. The sequenced material came from PBMCs. The rearrangement links TRBV15 to TRBJ2-2; the D gene is possibly TRBD1 (5 bases). In DNA, the CDR3 is TGTGCCACCAGCAGAGATCTTTCAGGGCTAGGCGGGGAGCTGTTTTTT. Amino acid sequence: CATSRDLSGLGGELFF.